This T cell receptor beta chain was sequenced in a study of T cell changes during pregnancy in multiple sclerosis. V trimming: 1 base; J trimming: 3 bases; junction bases outside the gene matches: 8. The germline V gene has CDR1 LNHNV and CDR2 YYDKDF (reference sequence). This CDR3 comprises 17 residues. Sequencing was performed with immunoSEQ multiplex PCR; in TCRdb, only in-frame clones are kept and a portion is missing. The sample comprises around 100,000 clones, 90% to 95% of which are singletons, and about 3% rests with the top ten. Here the sequenced sample was peripheral blood, taken after pregnancy. V is TRBV15 and J is TRBJ2-4, with 8 bases aligning to TRBD2. The receptor was derived from a female donor with multiple sclerosis, enrolled in a pregnancy study. CDR3 sequence: CATSRAASGSDKNIQYF. CDR3 nucleotide sequence: TGTGCCACCAGCAGAGCGGCTAGCGGGTCGGACAAAAACATTCAGTACTTC.